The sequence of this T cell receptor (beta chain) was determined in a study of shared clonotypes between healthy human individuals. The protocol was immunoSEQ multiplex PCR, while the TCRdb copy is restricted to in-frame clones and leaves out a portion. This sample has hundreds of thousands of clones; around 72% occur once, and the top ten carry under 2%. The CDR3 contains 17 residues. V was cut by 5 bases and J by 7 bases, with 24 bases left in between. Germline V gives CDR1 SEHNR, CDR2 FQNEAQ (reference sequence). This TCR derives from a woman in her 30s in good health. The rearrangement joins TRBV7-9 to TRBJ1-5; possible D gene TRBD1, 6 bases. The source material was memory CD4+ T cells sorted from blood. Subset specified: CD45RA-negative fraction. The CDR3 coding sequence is TGTGCCAGCAGCCATAGTCCCCGGGGGGGGCAAGACCAGCCCCAGCATTTT. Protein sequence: CASSHSPRGGQDQPQHF. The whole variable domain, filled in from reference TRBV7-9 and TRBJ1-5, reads DTGVSQNPRHKITKRGQNVTFRCDPISEHNRLYWYRQTLGQGPEFLTYFQNEAQLEKSRLLSDRFSAERPKGSFSTLEIQRTEQGDSAMYLCASSHSPRGGQDQPQHFGDGTRLSIL.